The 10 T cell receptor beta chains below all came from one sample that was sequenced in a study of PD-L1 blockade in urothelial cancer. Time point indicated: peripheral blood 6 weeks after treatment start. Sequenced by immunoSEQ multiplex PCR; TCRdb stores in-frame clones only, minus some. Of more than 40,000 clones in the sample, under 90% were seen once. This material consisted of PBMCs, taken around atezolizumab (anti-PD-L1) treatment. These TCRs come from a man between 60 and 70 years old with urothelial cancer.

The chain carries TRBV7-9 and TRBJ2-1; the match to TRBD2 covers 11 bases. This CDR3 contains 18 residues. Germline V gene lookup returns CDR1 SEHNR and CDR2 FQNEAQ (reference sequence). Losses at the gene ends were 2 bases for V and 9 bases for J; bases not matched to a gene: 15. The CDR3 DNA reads TGTGCCAGCAGCTTACCACCACGTATAGCGGGGGGGAGGAGTGAGCAGTTCTTC. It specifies CASSLPPRIAGGRSEQFF.

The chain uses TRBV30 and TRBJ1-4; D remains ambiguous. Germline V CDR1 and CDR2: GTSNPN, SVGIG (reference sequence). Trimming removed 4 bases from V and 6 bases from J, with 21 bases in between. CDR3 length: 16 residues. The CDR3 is CAWTLVPGGGDEKLFF. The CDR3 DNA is TGTGCCTGGACCCTGGTCCCCGGAGGCGGGGATGAAAAACTGTTTTTT.

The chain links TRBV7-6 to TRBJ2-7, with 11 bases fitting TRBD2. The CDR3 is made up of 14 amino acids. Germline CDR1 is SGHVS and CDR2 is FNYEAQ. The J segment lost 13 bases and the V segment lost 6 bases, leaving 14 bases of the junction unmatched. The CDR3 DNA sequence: TGTGCCAGCAGGGATCCCCTTAGCGGGGGGGCATCTTACTTC. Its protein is CASRDPLSGGASYF.

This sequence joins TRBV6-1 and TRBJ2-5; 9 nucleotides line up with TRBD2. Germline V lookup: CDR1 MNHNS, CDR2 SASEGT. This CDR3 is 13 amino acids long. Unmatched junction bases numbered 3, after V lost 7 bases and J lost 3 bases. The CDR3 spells CASMASGEETQYF. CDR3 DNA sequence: TGTGCCAGCATGGCTAGCGGGGAAGAGACCCAGTACTTC.

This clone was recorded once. In DNA, the CDR3 is TGTGCCAGCAGCGTAGACCTCCATCCAACGGACACTGAAGCTTTCTTT. Amino acid sequence: CASSVDLHPTDTEAFF. This chain joins TRBV9 and TRBJ1-1; D not resolved. Looked up from germline, CDR1 is SGDLS and CDR2 is YYNGEE. The CDR3 loop spans 16 amino acids. V gave up 0 bases and J gave up 3 bases, with 15 bases separating them.

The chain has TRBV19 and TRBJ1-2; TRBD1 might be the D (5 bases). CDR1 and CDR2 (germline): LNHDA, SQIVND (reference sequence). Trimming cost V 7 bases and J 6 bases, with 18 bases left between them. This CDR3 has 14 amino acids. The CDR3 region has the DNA TGTGCCAGTAAGCCGCCGGGGAGGGACGATGGCTACACCTTC. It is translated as CASKPPGRDDGYTF. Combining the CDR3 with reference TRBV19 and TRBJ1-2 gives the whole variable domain DGGITQSPKYLFRKEGQNVTLSCEQNLNHDAMYWYRQDPGQGLRLIYYSQIVNDFQKGDIAEGYSVSREKKESFPLTVTSAQKNPTAFYLCASKPPGRDDGYTFGSGTRLTVV.

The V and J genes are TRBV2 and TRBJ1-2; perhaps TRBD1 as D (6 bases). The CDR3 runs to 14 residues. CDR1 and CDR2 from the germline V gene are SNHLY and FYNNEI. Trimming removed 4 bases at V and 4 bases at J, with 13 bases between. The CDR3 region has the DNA TGTGCCAGCAGTGCGGGGGGCCGCGGCTATGGCTACACCTTC. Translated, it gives CASSAGGRGYGYTF.

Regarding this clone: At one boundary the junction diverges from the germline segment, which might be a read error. The CDR3 DNA sequence: TGTGCCAGCAGCCGCCCAGGGGGCTCCGACGAGCAGTACTTC. Encoded protein: CASSRPGGSDEQYF. The chain carries TRBV7-6 and TRBJ2-7, with TRBD1 identical over 8 bases. The germline V gene has CDR1 SGHVS and CDR2 FNYEAQ. This CDR3 is built from 14 residues.

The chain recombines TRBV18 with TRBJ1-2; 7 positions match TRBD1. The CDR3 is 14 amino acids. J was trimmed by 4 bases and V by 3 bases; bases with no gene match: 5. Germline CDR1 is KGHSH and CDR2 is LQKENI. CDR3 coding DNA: TGTGCCAGCTCACCTACAGGGGCGGGCTATGGCTACACCTTC. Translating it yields CASSPTGAGYGYTF.

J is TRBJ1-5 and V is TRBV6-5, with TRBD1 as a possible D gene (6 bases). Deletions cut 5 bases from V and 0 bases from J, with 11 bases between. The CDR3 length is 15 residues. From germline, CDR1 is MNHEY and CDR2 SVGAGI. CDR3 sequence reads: CASSRTAYSNQPQHF. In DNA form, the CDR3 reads TGTGCCAGCAGTCGGACAGCGTATAGCAATCAGCCCCAGCATTTT.